This record covers a single TCR beta chain. The antigen remains unidentified. Trimming shortened V by 9 bases and J by 4 bases, and 13 bases separated the two germline ends. This CDR3 contains 13 residues. Looked up from germline, CDR1 is MNHEY and CDR2 is SMNVEV (reference sequence). This specimen belongs to a study of glioma-infiltrating T cells. General study results and limits: Above-expected tissue-blood divergence occurred in all gliomas, most in low-grade ones. Tissue and blood shared very few CDR3 sequences.

TCR alpha and beta CDR3 regions were amplified from RNA using iRepertoire nested multiplex PCR. Tissue mRNA or PBMC total RNA, about 95-450 ng, went into one-step reverse transcription and amplification. Each CDR3 protein gets one entry after TCRdb re-called the multiplex PCR reads with MiXCR. The table has around 180,000 distinct CDR3 sequences, about 47% seen once; the top ten hold around 5%. The chain uses TRBV27 and TRBJ2-1; weak D call: TRBD2 (5 bases). Sequenced: glioma tissue, nonneoplastic brain tissue, or PBMCs (not recorded which). This receptor was taken from a human donor with low-grade glioma or glioblastoma, undergoing nonglioma brain surgery, or in good health (not recorded which). The CDR3 reads CARSIRRYNEQFF. In DNA form, the CDR3 reads TGTGCCAGAAGTATACGGAGGTACAATGAGCAGTTCTTC.